This T cell receptor (beta chain) is from a study of control samples from healthy donors and cancer patients. The method was immunoSEQ multiplex PCR; TCRdb's version includes in-frame clones alone and lacks a portion of them. In the table there are some 150,000 clones, 94% of which are singletons. Trimming shortened V by 7 bases and J by 4 bases, and 19 bases separated the two germline ends. This CDR3 region has 15 residues. The V gene's germline CDR1 is KGHSH and CDR2 LQKENI. The TCR comes from a man aged 40-55 years in good health. The sequencing input was blood. The chain joins TRBV18 to TRBJ2-5; D remains unclear. CDR3 amino acids: CASLPLTQKGETQYF. CDR3 DNA sequence: TGTGCCAGCTTACCGTTAACGCAAAAGGGAGAGACCCAGTACTTC.